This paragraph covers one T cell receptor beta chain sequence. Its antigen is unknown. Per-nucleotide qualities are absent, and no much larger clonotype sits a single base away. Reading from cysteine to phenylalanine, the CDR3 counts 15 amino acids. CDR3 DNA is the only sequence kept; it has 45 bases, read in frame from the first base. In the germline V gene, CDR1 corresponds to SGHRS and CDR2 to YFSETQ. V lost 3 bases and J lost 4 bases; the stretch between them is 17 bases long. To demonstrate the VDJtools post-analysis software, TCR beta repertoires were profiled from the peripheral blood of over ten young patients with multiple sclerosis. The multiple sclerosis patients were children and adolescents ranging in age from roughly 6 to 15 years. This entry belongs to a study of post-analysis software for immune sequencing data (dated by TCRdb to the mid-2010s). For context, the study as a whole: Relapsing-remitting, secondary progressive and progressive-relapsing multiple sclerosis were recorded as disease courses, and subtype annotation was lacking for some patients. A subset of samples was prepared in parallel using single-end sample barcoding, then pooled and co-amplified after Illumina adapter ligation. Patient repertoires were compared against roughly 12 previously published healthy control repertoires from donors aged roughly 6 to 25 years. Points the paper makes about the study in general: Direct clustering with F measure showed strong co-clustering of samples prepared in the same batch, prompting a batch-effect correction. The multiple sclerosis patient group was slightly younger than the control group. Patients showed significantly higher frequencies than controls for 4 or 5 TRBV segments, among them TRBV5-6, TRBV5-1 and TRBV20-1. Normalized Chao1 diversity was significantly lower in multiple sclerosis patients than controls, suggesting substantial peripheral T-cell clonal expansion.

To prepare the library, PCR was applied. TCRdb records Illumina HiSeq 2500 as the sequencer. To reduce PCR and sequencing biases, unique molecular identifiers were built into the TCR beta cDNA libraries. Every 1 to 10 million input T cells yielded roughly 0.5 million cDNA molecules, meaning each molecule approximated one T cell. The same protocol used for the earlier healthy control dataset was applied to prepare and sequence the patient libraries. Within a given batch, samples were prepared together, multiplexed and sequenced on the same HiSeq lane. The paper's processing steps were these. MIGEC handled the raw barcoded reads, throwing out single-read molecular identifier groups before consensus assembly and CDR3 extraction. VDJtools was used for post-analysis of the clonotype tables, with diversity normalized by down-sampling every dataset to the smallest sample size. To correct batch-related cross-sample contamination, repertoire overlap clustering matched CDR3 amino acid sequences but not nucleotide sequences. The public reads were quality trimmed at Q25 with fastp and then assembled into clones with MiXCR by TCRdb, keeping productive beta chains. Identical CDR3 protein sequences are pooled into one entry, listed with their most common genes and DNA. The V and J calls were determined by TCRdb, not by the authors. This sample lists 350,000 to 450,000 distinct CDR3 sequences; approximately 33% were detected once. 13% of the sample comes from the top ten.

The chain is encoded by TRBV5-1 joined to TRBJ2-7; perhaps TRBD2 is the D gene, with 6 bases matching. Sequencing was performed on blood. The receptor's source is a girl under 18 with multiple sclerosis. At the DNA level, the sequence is TGCGCCAGCAGCTCCTCGCCACGGACTACATACGAGCAGTACTTC. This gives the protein CASSSSPRTTYEQYF. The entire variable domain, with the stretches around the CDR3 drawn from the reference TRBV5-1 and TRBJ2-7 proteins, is KAGVTQTPRYLIKTRGQQVTLSCSPISGHRSVSWYQQTPGQGLQFLFEYFSETQRNKGNFPGRFSGRQFSNSRSEMNVSTLELGDSALYLCASSSSPRTTYEQYFGPGTRLTVT.